This T cell receptor beta chain was identified in a study of T cell responses to AZD1222 COVID-19 vaccine. Findings and caveats of the study: Vaccine-associated CD4 TCRs spanned spike, dominant at 160-218 and 743-854. Repertoire collection took place solely once the T cell response had peaked.

Assay used: immunoSEQ multiplex PCR; TCRdb lists only in-frame clones, some missing. The repertoire holds 120,000 or so clones, with approximately 94% as singletons. The CDR3 runs to 14 residues. The germline gives CDR1 MNHEY, CDR2 SMNVEV (reference sequence). V was cut by 5 bases and J by 6 bases, with 17 bases left in between. Comment on this clone: Its antigen is unidentified.

The TCR comes from an adult who received the AZD1222 COVID-19 vaccine. The rearrangement links TRBV27 to TRBJ2-7; D is unresolved. Source: peripheral blood, taken 28 days after the second AZD1222 dose. The CDR3 DNA reads TGTGCCAGCAGTAACCCCCTCCTGGGCAGCGAGCAGTACTTC. This sequence encodes CASSNPLLGSEQYF.